Below are 15 T cell receptor beta chains sequenced from a single sample in a study of cytomegalovirus exposure and HLA in healthy donors. The protocol was immunoSEQ multiplex PCR, while the TCRdb copy is restricted to in-frame clones and leaves out a portion. The profile shows around 250,000 clones, 90% of them singletons. The sequencing input was PBMCs. Source of these receptors: a woman aged 18 to 35 in good health and CMV-seronegative.

This chain connects TRBV6-5 to TRBJ2-1, with a weak D call TRBD1 (5 bases). V lost 7 bases and J 7 bases, leaving 8 bases between the germline ends. Looked up from germline, CDR1 is MNHEY and CDR2 is SVGAGI. CDR3 size: 11 residues. In nucleotides, the CDR3 is TGTGCCAGCAACGCAGGGAATGAGCAGTTCTTC. It yields the protein CASNAGNEQFF.

The chain links TRBV5-1 to TRBJ2-7; 9 nucleotides match TRBD1. There are 16 residues in the CDR3. V lost 3 bases to trimming and J lost 5 bases; unmatched junction nucleotides: 12. The germline gives CDR1 SGHRS, CDR2 YFSETQ. The CDR3 nucleotides are TGCGCCAGCAGCTATACCGTAGGACAGGGGTTCCACGAGCAGTACTTC. This sequence encodes CASSYTVGQGFHEQYF.

The chain carries TRBV11-3 and TRBJ2-7, with D maybe TRBD1 (6 bases). V lost 5 bases and J 5 bases, leaving 13 bases between the germline ends. The CDR3 length is 13 residues. Germline values: CDR1 SGHNT, CDR2 YENEEA. CDR3 residues: CASSQGDTNEQYF. In nucleotides, the CDR3 is TGTGCCAGCAGCCAAGGGGACACTAACGAGCAGTACTTC. Full variable domain (outside the CDR3, taken from reference TRBV11-3 and TRBJ2-7): EAGVVQSPRYKIIEKKQPVAFWCNPISGHNTLYWYLQNLGQGPELLIRYENEEAVDDSQLPKDRFSAERLKGVDSTLKIQPAELGDSAVYLCASSQGDTNEQYFGPGTRLTVT.

V is TRBV9 and J is TRBJ2-1; 8 nucleotides align to TRBD2. V was pared by 4 bases and J by 6 bases, with 12 bases of the junction left unmatched. There are 16 residues in the CDR3. The germline CDR1 and CDR2 sequences are SGDLS and YYNGEE. In DNA form, the CDR3 reads TGTGCCAGCAGCCCGAGGACTAGCAGAGCGGGCAATGAGCAGTTCTTC. This translates into CASSPRTSRAGNEQFF.

The chain carries TRBV5-6 and TRBJ2-7, with TRBD2 matching over 9 bases. The CDR3 is 16 amino acids. Losses at the gene ends were 1 base for V and 2 bases for J; bases not matched to a gene: 7. Looked up from germline, CDR1 is SGHDT and CDR2 is YYEEEE. CDR3 coding DNA: TGTGCCAGCAGCTTGACCCTAGCGGGGCCGCCCTACGAGCAGTACGTC. Protein: CASSLTLAGPPYEQYV.

This chain uses TRBV4-1 with TRBJ2-1; TRBD2 matches 9 bases. In germline, CDR1 is MGHRA, CDR2 YSYEKL. This CDR3 is 16 amino acids long. V gave up 6 bases and J gave up 5 bases; unmatched junction bases: 11. The CDR3 loop is CASSRFSGGVDNEQFF. As DNA, the CDR3 is TGCGCCAGCAGTCGTTTTAGCGGGGGAGTTGACAATGAGCAGTTCTTC.

V is TRBV7-7 and J is TRBJ2-1; D unresolved. This CDR3 has 13 residues. Germline V gene lookup returns CDR1 SSHAT and CDR2 FNYEAQ (reference sequence). V gave up 1 base and J gave up 8 bases, with 9 bases separating them. The CDR3 loop is CASSLVPGDEQFF. In DNA form, the CDR3 reads TGTGCCAGCAGCTTAGTCCCAGGCGATGAGCAGTTCTTC.

V and J are TRBV14 and TRBJ1-1, with D uncertain. This CDR3 has 13 amino acids. Trimming removed 5 bases at V and 0 bases at J, with 7 bases between. Per germline, CDR1 SGHDN and CDR2 FVKESK. CDR3 coding DNA: TGTGCCAGCAGCGAGAATATGAACACTGAAGCTTTCTTT. Residues: CASSENMNTEAFF.

The rearrangement links TRBV5-1 to TRBJ2-2; maybe TRBD1 (5 bases). CDR1 and CDR2 from the germline V gene are SGHRS and YFSETQ. V was trimmed by 0 bases and J by 5 bases, leaving 14 bases between them. The CDR3 has 16 amino acids. The CDR3 DNA reads TGCGCCAGCAGCTTGGTGCAGGGTAGTTTAACCGGGGAGCTGTTTTTT. Amino acids: CASSLVQGSLTGELFF.

The chain recombines TRBV4-1 with TRBJ1-1, with D tentatively TRBD1 (5 bases). This CDR3 has 18 amino acids. From germline, CDR1 is MGHRA and CDR2 YSYEKL. Trimming removed 8 bases from V and 5 bases from J, with 30 bases in between. The CDR3 DNA is TGCGCCAGCGGCCTCCCCGTCCAGGGAAGGTGGGTTTGGACTGAAGCTTTCTTT. This codes for CASGLPVQGRWVWTEAFF.

The gene calls are TRBV10-1 and TRBJ1-4; D not resolved. Germline CDR1 is WNHNN and CDR2 is SYGVQD (reference sequence). Trimming shortened V by 3 bases and J by 7 bases, and 12 bases separated the two germline ends. This CDR3 is built from 14 residues. As DNA, the CDR3 is TGCGCCAGCAGTGATATGGTAGTTTGTGAAAAACTGTTTTTT. Translation gives CASSDMVVCEKLFF.

This clone was seen a single time. The chain is built from TRBV5-1 and TRBJ2-5; weak D call: TRBD2 (6 bases). Trimming removed 0 bases from V and 7 bases from J, with 10 bases in between. The germline gives CDR1 SGHRS, CDR2 YFSETQ. The CDR3 runs 13 residues. CDR3 residues: CASSLEWRGTQYF. The CDR3 DNA sequence: TGCGCCAGCAGCTTGGAGTGGAGGGGGACCCAGTACTTC. Based on the CDR3 plus reference TRBV5-1 and TRBJ2-5, the full variable domain is KAGVTQTPRYLIKTRGQQVTLSCSPISGHRSVSWYQQTPGQGLQFLFEYFSETQRNKGNFPGRFSGRQFSNSRSEMNVSTLELGDSALYLCASSLEWRGTQYFGPGTRLLVL.

The chain has TRBV5-5 and TRBJ2-2, with D maybe TRBD1 (5 bases). CDR3 length: 16 amino acids. Germline CDR1 is SGHKS and CDR2 is YYEKEE (reference sequence). Trimming shortened V by 1 base and J by 1 base, and 11 bases separated the two germline ends. As DNA, the CDR3 is TGTGCCAGCAGCTTGAGGCAGGGATTGAACACCGGGGAGCTGTTTTTT. Translated, it gives CASSLRQGLNTGELFF.

V is TRBV7-9 and J is TRBJ2-1; no firm D call. Germline V gene sequence: CDR1 SEHNR, CDR2 FQNEAQ (reference sequence). The ends were cut back, 1 base at V and 7 bases at J, with 11 bases in the middle. The CDR3 contains 14 residues. CDR3 region: CASSLDAFQNEQFF. The DNA of the CDR3 is TGTGCCAGCAGCTTAGATGCTTTCCAGAATGAGCAGTTCTTC.

The J gene is TRBJ2-7, the V gene TRBV4-3, with a possible D match to TRBD2 (5 bases). CDR3 length equals 20 residues. The V end lost 1 base, the J end lost 1 base, and 26 bases lay between the germline ends. Germline lookup yields CDR1 LGHNA and CDR2 YSLEER. The CDR3 DNA reads TGCGCCAGCAGCCAAGCCCGATACCCCTATACCGGGGTACATTCCTACGAGCAGTACTTC. The encoded protein is CASSQARYPYTGVHSYEQYF.